This TCR beta chain emerged from a study of T cell responses to AZD1222 COVID-19 vaccine. Pooling of second doses given at about 4 or about 12 weeks was done. Sequenced by immunoSEQ multiplex PCR; TCRdb stores in-frame clones only, minus some. Of 150,000 to 200,000 clones detected, roughly nine tenths appear once; the ten largest clones hold under 1.5%. The CDR3 is 16 residues long. The clonotype comes from an adult who received the AZD1222 COVID-19 vaccine. The sequencing here drew on peripheral blood, taken 28 days after the second AZD1222 dose. The chain links TRBV21-1 to TRBJ1-4; TRBD1, the D gene given by the table, was not confirmed from the DNA. TRBV21-1 is an annotated pseudogene. As DNA, the CDR3 is TGTGCCAGCAGCCTCCAACCTCAGGTCCATAATGAAAAACTGTTTTTT. Translation gives CASSLQPQVHNEKLFF.